What follows describes a single TCR beta chain. There is no known antigen for this receptor. This entry is derived from a study of CXCR3-negative and CXCR3-positive naive CD8 T cells (dated by TCRdb to between 2018 and 2021). For context, the study as a whole: In total, approximately 150 million TRB reads were obtained, corresponding to roughly 1.5 +/- 0.3 million reads per library. Diversity and physicochemical repertoire analyses covered about a dozen donors pooled from two independent experiments. TRBV-TRBJ cluster analysis included naive subsets from 5 donors and memory cells from 3 donors. Results and caveats for the whole study, not just this receptor: Similar TRBV-TRBJ usage was shown by naive CXCR3-negative and CXCR3-positive cells from the same donor, whereas distinct patterns were shown by memory cells. Repertoire diversity was comparably high in both naive subsets but much lower in memory CD8+ T cells. Compared with CXCR3-negative naive cells, CXCR3-positive naive cells had TRB CDR3s with higher hydrophobicity (lower Kidera factor 4), lower energy, and higher strength and volume indices. Because CXCR3 expression was partially decreased after cryopreservation, freshly isolated PBMCs were used for most assays. Because surface CD5, which is linked to self-reactivity in mice, was comparable between the naive subsets, TCR interaction strength was also inferred from TRB CDR3 physicochemical properties.

CDR1 and CDR2 (SEHNR, FQNEAQ) derive from the germline V gene (reference sequence). The CDR3 measures 14 amino acids from cysteine to phenylalanine. No DNA accompanies this entry. For each CD8+ T cell subset, flow sorting was done in triplicate, and 250,000 to 300,000 cells per subset went directly into RLT lysis buffer. To keep memory contaminants out, a stringent definition of naive CD8+ T cells was applied: CD45RO-CCR7+CD27+CD95-. Peripheral blood mononuclear cells were isolated from buffy coats by standard density gradient centrifugation. Naive CXCR3-negative and CXCR3-positive CD8+ T cells were flow-sorted using a FACSAria III. Total RNA was extracted from sorted cells with an RNeasy Mini Kit. The sample was run on a NextSeq 550. The Human TCR Profiling Kit (MiLaboratory) was used to prepare UMI-labeled 5' RACE TRB cDNA libraries. The full amount of extracted RNA was used for cDNA synthesis, and the full amount of resulting cDNA was used for PCR amplification. Libraries were prepared in parallel with an identical number of PCR cycles. Turning to the authors' computational methods: With a minimum of two reads required per UMI, MIGEC and MiXCR pulled out about 50,000 +/- 10,000 unique UMI-labeled TRB cDNA molecules from each library. On average, each library contained approximately 40,000 +/- 10,000 functional in-frame TRB CDR3 nucleotide clonotypes without stop codons. After each sample was downsampled to 5000 UMI-labeled TRB molecules, VDJtools was used to calculate diversity metrics such as normalized Shannon-Wiener and Chao1. Clonotype-size-weighted physicochemical properties of the central five CDR3 residues (interaction energy, strength, volume and Kidera factor 4) were computed in VDJtools. The reads, reprocessed by TCRdb, yield one row per CDR3 protein sequence and no DNA. The V and J calls and clone size come from TCRdb's table, not from the authors' own analysis. The table for this sample lists around 84,000 distinct CDR3 sequences. The ten largest account for about 0.8% of the sample.

The sequence was collected from a human donor in good health. Some clones in this sample may be carry-over from other donors' samples. The chain is encoded by TRBV7-9 joined to TRBJ1-2; TCRdb's assignment of TRBD1 cannot be checked, as there is no DNA. The sequenced material came from naive CXCR3+ CD8+ T cells from blood. This specimen's cell subset or site label, interpreted: CD45RO-CCR7+CD27+CD95- naive CD8+ T cells expressing CXCR3 (TNR3+). This receptor has the CDR3 CASSFGTANYGYTF. Reference TRBV7-9 and TRBJ1-2 genes cover what lies past the CDR3, so the full variable domain is DTGVSQNPRHKITKRGQNVTFRCDPISEHNRLYWYRQTLGQGPEFLTYFQNEAQLEKSRLLSDRFSAERPKGSFSTLEIQRTEQGDSAMYLCASSFGTANYGYTFGSGTRLTVV.